This TCR beta chain was recovered during a study of identical twins' blood T cells (dated by TCRdb to about 2013). In terms of the full investigation: Roughly 50 million Illumina reads were obtained across some 12 libraries, of which six were alpha-chain libraries and six were beta-chain libraries. TCR alpha and beta chain repertoires of three pairs of monozygous twins were compared using next-generation sequencing to assess genetic influence on repertoire formation. Overall results and qualifications from the work: Because the twins were reared together, environmental influences could not be excluded as an explanation for twin similarity. Twin pairs were reported to be markedly more alike in V gene usage than unrelated donors were, even when looking at non-selected out-of-frame TCRbeta clonotypes. The proposed role of the TCRalpha J segment in MHC recognition during thymic selection was stated to require validation by independent studies. How many CDR3 clonotypes two donors shared depended mainly on the product of their cloneset sizes, and the twins did not clearly stray from this trend. Among the most abundant TCRbeta clonotypes, each donor shared more CDR3 sequences with her twin than with unrelated donors.

Six healthy women forming three monozygous twin pairs were used as donors. All three twin pairs had been raised together and were thought likely to have encountered the same vaccines and infectious agents. RNA was isolated from peripheral blood mononuclear cells and used to prepare TCR cDNA libraries. According to the germline V gene, CDR1 reads SGHRS and CDR2 reads YFSETQ. Spanning cysteine to phenylalanine, the CDR3 consists of 13 amino acids. Kept here is only the CDR3 DNA, which spans 39 bases and is read in frame from base 1. The junction carries 8 bases between V and J, which are trimmed by 0 bases and 6 bases respectively. Libraries were constructed by 5' RACE. Reads for this sample came from an Illumina Genome Analyzer IIx. The RNA-based TCR cDNA libraries were made using a previously described protocol that was modified in several ways. Sample-specific barcodes were introduced on both ends of each TCR cDNA library during cDNA synthesis and amplification to prevent cross-contamination. As for how the authors treated the data: Each library contained about 2.2 to 4 million CDR3-containing reads, and somewhere between about 95,000 and nearly 500,000 clonotypes were identified for each individual. Reads with improper barcode index combinations were discarded, after which clonesets were built for each library with the MiTCR software. MiTCR filtered or rescued low-quality reads and corrected PCR and sequencing errors when assembling CDR3 clonotypes. Artificial out-of-frame clonotypes were removed by being mapped to in-frame sequences, with one indel in the CDR3 allowed. V and J gene usage similarity between donors was measured as Jensen-Shannon divergence divided by mean entropy. The raw public data were reprocessed by TCRdb itself: fastp quality trimming at Q25, MiXCR clonotype calling, in-frame beta chains only. Each CDR3 protein appears once, grouped with its most common genes and DNA. What appears here as the V and J calls and clone size reflects TCRdb's work, not the paper's. A total of 350,000 to 400,000 distinct CDR3 sequences appear in this sample, 28% of them only once. The top ten clones comprise 6% to 7% of the sample.

This clonotype came up many times. Its cognate antigen has yet to be identified. No base quality values were provided; no much bigger clone lies one nucleotide off. The receptor comes from a woman aged 18-50 years in good health. The sample consisted of PBMCs. The V and J segments used are TRBV5-1 and TRBJ2-3; the D gene remains uncertain. The CDR3 region reads CASSLDSLDTQYF. The nucleotides read TGCGCCAGCAGCTTGGACAGTCTGGATACGCAGTATTTT.